The clone carrying this T cell receptor (beta chain) was seen repeatedly, ten times or more. The data originate from a study of kidney transplant recipient with SARS-CoV-2 infection. CDR3 length: 15 amino acids. V lost 4 bases, J lost 2 bases, and 16 bases lay in between. Germline V gives CDR1 SGHKS, CDR2 YYEKEE (reference sequence). TCRdb re-analysed the reads in MiXCR, keeping a single row per CDR3 protein. This sample has roughly 230,000 distinct CDR3 sequences, with 29% found just once. Sequencing used a blood sample, obtained at baseline and on day 111 from a kidney transplant recipient. This rearrangement joins TRBV5-5 to TRBJ2-7; possibly TRBD1 or TRBD2 for D (5 bases each). The sequence was collected from a young adult male patient who had COVID-19 and was a kidney transplant recipient. Some T cells may arise from the graft donor. CDR3 sequence (DNA): TGTGCCAGCAGCGACTCAGGGACGTCGACCTACGAGCAGTACTTC. Amino acid sequence: CASSDSGTSTYEQYF.